The T cell receptor (beta chain) under discussion was sequenced for a study of technical replicates of blood from several donors. Germline V gene lookup returns CDR1 SGHRS and CDR2 YFSETQ. V lost 5 bases to trimming and J lost 11 bases, with 20 bases between them. The CDR3 is 14 amino acids. Clones were read by immunoSEQ multiplex PCR, and TCRdb kept only the in-frame ones, dropping some. Altogether approximately 93,000 clones are present, roughly 94% being singletons, with the ten largest covering over 0.25%. The TCR sequence derives from a human donor in good health. The chain has TRBV5-1 and TRBJ1-5, with D hard to call. Sequencing input: T cells isolated from PBMCs. CDR3 residues: CASSEWGREDAQHF. In DNA, the CDR3 is TGCGCCAGCAGTGAGTGGGGTCGGGAGGATGCCCAGCATTTT.